The present T cell receptor beta chain was sequenced within a study of blood T cell repertoires in COVID-19 (dated by TCRdb to the early 2020s). About the full investigation: Collaborator samples came from the United States, Italy and Spain and covered acute and convalescent phases of COVID-19. The prospective study material was composed of cDNA or gDNA derived from T cells, B-cell-depleted T cells, or PBMCs. Subjects who had been exposed to COVID-19, were actively infected with it, or had recovered from it provided the deeply sampled blood TCRbeta repertoires that made up the dataset. The repertoires were released in a freely available public database meant as a resource for research on the immune response to SARS-CoV-2. The samples were drawn from the first 160 participants of the ongoing ImmuneRACE study and from 1,254 subjects provided by 6 global collaborators. The sample metadata nearly always contained a de-identified subject ID, COVID-19 status, age in years and sex. HLA class I and class II types, where available, came from metadata supplied by the sample provider rather than from assay-based typing. Study-wide conclusions, independent of this receptor: How much clinical and demographic metadata was included differed by source and by participant, and the metadata was provided uncurated.

Whole blood was collected in K2EDTA tubes by collaborating institutions according to the institutions' own protocols. For TCRbeta analysis, collaborator samples were shipped as frozen whole blood, as isolated PBMCs, or as DNA extracted from either sample type. This clone was seen only once. Its antigen remains undetermined. No base quality information exists; no much larger clone differs at one position. TCRbeta CDR3 regions were amplified from genomic DNA using the immunoSEQ Assay, a bias-controlled multiplex PCR. The authors' analysis ran thus. Nucleated cell counts per sample were estimated from amplification of reference gene primers within the assay. To quantify the absolute abundance of each unique TCRbeta CDR3 rearrangement, sequence reads were collapsed and filtered. For each sample, productive Simpson clonality was calculated as the square root of Simpson's diversity index across productive rearrangements. The table comes from immuneACCESS by way of TCRdb, which keeps in-frame sequences with V and J called. Part of the clones is missing from these tables; in studies checked, under half for an unresolved V gene and the rest for unknown reasons. That table furnishes V, J and clone size, whereas the DNA furnished D and trimming. Here the sample has 120,000 or so clones; around nine tenths occur a single time. The ten top clones hold less than 2.5% of the sample.

V is cut by 0 bases and J by 2 bases, and the space between the germline ends is 4 bases. According to the germline V gene, CDR1 reads KGHSH and CDR2 reads LQKENI. Including the terminal cysteine and phenylalanine, the CDR3 comprises 13 residues. Only CDR3 DNA remains: 39 bases, in frame from the first base. The receptor's source is a woman in her forties or fifties with acute or convalescent COVID-19. Sequences were obtained from peripheral blood. The chain is encoded by TRBV18 joined to TRBJ1-2, with no confident D gene call. The CDR3 here reads CASSPPGNYGYTF. The sequence in DNA is TGTGCCAGCTCACCACCCGGGAACTATGGCTACACCTTC. This CDR3, with the reference TRBV18 and TRBJ1-2 proteins standing in past its ends, gives the full variable domain NAGVMQNPRHLVRRRGQEARLRCSPMKGHSHVYWYRQLPEEGLKFMVYLQKENIIDESGMPKERFSAEFPKEGPSILRIQQVVRGDSAAYFCASSPPGNYGYTFGSGTRLTVV.